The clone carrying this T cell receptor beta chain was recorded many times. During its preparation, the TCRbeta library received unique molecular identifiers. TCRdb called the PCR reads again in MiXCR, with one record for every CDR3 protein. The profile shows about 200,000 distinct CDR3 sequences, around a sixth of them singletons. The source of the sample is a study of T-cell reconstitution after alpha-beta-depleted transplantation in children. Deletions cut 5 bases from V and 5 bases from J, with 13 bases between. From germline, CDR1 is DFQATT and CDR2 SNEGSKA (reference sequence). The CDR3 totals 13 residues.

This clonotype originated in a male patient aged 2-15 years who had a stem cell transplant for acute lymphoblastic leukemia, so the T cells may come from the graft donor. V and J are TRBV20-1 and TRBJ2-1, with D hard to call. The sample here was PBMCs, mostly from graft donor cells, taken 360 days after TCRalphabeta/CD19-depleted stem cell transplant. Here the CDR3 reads CSAERPPDNEQFF. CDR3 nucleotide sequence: TGCAGTGCTGAACGCCCTCCCGACAATGAGCAGTTCTTC.